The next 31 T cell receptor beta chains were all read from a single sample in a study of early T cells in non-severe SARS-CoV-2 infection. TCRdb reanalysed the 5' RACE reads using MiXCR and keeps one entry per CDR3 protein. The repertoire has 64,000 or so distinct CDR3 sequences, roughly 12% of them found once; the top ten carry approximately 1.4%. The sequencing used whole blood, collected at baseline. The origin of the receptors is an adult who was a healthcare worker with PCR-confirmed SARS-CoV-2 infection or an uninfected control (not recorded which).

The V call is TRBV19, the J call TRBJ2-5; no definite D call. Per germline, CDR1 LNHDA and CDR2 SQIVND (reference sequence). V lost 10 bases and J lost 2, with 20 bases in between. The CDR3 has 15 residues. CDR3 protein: CATQPSTAKQETQYF. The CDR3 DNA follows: TGTGCCACCCAACCCTCAACAGCAAAACAAGAGACCCAGTACTTC.

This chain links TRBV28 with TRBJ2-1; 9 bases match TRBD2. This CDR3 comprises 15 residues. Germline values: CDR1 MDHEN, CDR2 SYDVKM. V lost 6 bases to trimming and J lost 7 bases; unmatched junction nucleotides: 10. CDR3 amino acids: CASRAPGLAGNEQFF. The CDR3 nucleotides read TGTGCCAGCAGAGCCCCCGGTCTAGCGGGGAATGAGCAGTTCTTC.

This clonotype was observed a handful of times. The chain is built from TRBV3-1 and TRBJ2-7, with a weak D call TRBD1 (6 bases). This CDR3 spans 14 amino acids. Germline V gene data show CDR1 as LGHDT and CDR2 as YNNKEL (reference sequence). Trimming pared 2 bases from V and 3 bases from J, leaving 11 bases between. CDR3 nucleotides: TGTGCCAGCAGCCAACAGGGGCCTTTCTACGAGCAGTACTTC. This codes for CASSQQGPFYEQYF.

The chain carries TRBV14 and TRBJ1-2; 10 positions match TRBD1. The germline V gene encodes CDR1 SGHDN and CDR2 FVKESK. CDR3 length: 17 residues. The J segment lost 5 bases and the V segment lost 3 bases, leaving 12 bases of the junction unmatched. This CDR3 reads CASSQGRLDRGEYGYTF. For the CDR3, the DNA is TGTGCCAGCAGCCAGGGCCGCCTGGACAGGGGGGAATATGGCTACACCTTC.

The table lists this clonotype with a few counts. The CDR3 nucleotides read TGTGCCAGCAGTCTGAGACAGGGCAACGAGCAGTACTTC. Its translation is CASSLRQGNEQYF. The V call is TRBV6-2 or TRBV6-3, the J call TRBJ2-7, with TRBD1 matching 7 bases. V gave up 5 bases and J gave up 5 bases; unmatched junction bases: 6. The germline gives CDR1 MNHEY, CDR2 SVGEGT. This CDR3 has 13 amino acids.

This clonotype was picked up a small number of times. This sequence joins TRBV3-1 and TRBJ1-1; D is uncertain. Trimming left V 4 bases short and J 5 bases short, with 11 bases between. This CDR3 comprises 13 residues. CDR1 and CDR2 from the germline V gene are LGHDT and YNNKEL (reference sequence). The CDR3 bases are TGTGCCAGCAGCCTCATAAGAGGGACTGAAGCTTTCTTT. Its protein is CASSLIRGTEAFF.

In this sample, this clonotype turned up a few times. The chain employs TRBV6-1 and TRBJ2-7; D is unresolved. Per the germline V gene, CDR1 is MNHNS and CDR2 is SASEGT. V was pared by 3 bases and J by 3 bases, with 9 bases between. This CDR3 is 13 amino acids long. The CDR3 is CASSESFHYEQYF. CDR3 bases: TGTGCCAGCAGTGAGTCGTTCCACTACGAGCAGTACTTC.

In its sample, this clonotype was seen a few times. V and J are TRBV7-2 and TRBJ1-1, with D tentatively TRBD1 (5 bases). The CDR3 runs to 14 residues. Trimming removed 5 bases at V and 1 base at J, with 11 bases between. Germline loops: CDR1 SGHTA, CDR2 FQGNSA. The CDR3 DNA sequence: TGTGCCAGCAGCCGACTACAGGAGAACACTGAAGCTTTCTTT. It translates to CASSRLQENTEAFF.

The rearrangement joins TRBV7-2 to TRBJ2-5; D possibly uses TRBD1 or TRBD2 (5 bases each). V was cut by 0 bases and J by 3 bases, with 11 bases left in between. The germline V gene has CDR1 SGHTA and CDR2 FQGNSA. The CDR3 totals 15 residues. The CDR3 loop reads CASSLAFRGEETQYF. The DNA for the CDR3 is TGTGCCAGCAGCTTAGCGTTTAGGGGAGAAGAGACCCAGTACTTC.

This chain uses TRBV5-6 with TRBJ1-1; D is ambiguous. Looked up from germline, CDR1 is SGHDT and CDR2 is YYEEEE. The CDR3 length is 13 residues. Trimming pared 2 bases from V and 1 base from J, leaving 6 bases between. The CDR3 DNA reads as TGTGCCAGCAGCTTTCAAGAGAACACTGAAGCTTTCTTT. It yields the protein CASSFQENTEAFF.

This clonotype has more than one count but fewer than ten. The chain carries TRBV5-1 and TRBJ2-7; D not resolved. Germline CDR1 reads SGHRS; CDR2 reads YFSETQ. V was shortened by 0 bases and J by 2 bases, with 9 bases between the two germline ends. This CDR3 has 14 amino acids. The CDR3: CASSLGGRPYEQYF. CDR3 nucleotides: TGCGCCAGCAGCTTGGGGGGTCGTCCCTACGAGCAGTACTTC.

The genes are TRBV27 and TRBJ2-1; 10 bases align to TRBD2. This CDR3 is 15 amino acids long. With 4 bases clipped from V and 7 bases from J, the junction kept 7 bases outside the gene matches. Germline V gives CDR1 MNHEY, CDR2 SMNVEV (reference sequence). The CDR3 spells CASSSASGRGNEQFF. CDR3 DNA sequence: TGTGCCAGCAGTTCGGCTAGCGGGAGAGGAAATGAGCAGTTCTTC.

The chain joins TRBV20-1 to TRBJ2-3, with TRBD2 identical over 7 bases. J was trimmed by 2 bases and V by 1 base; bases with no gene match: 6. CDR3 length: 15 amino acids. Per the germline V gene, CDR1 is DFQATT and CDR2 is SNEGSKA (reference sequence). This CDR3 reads CSARGTGGLTDTQYF. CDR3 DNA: TGCAGTGCTAGAGGGACGGGAGGCCTCACAGATACGCAGTATTTT.

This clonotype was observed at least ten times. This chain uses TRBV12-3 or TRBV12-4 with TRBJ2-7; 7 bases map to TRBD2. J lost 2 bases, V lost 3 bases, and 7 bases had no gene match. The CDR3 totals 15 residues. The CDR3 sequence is CASSFSGEGPYEQYF. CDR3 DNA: TGTGCCAGCAGTTTTTCGGGGGAGGGTCCCTACGAGCAGTACTTC.

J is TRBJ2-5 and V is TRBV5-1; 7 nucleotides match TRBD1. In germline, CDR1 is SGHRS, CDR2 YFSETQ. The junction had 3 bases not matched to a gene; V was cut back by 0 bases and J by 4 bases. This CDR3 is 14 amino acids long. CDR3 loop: CASSLGGGGETQYF. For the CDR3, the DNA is TGCGCCAGCAGCTTGGGAGGGGGCGGAGAGACCCAGTACTTC.

The CDR3 nucleotides read TGTGCCAGCGTACTACAACTACAGGGGGCCAGGTCACCCCTCCACTTT. Protein: CASVLQLQGARSPLHF. The chain employs TRBV12-3 or TRBV12-4 and TRBJ1-6; 9 bases align to TRBD1. This CDR3 has 16 residues. Trimming at V came to 8 bases and at J to 10 bases, leaving 15 bases not matched to a gene.

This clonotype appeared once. CDR3 bases: TGTGCCACCAGCAGAGGACAGGAACTCCACTATGGCTACACCTTC. It specifies CATSRGQELHYGYTF. This chain connects TRBV15 to TRBJ1-2, with D possibly TRBD1 on 6 matching bases. The V end was cut by 1 base, the J end by 3 bases, with 12 bases between. Germline V gene data show CDR1 as LNHNV and CDR2 as YYDKDF (reference sequence). This CDR3 is built from 15 residues.

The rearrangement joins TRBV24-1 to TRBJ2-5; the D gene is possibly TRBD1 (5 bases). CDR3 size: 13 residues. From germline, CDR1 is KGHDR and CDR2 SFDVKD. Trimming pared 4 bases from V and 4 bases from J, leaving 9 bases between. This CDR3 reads CATSDMTAETQYF. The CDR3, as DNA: TGTGCCACCAGTGACATGACAGCAGAGACCCAGTACTTC.

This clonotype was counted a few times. The CDR3 loop is CATSDLQRGYGELFF. In DNA, the CDR3 is TGTGCCACCAGTGATTTGCAACGGGGGTACGGGGAGCTGTTTTTT. The gene calls are TRBV24-1 and TRBJ2-2; weak D call: TRBD2 (6 bases). Germline V gene sequence: CDR1 KGHDR, CDR2 SFDVKD. The CDR3 totals 15 residues. The V end was cut by 0 bases, the J end by 7 bases, with 11 bases between.

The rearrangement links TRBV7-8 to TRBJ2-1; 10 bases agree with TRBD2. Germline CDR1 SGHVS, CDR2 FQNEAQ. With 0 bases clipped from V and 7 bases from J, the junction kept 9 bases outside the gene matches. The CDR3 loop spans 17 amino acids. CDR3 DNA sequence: TGTGCCAGCAGCTTAGCGCTCCCTAGCGGGAGTTGGAATGAGCAGTTCTTC. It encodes CASSLALPSGSWNEQFF.

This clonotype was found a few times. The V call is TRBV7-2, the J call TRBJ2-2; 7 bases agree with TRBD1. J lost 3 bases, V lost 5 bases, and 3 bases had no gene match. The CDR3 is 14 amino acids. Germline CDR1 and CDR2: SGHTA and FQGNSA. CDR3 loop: CASSPGGYTGELFF. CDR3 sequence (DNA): TGTGCCAGCAGCCCAGGGGGATACACCGGGGAGCTGTTTTTT.

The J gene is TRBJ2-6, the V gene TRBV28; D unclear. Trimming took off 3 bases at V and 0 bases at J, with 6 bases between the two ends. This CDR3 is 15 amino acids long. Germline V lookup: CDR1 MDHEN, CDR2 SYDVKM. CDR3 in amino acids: CASSLRISGANVLTF. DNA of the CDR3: TGTGCCAGCAGTTTGCGGATCTCTGGGGCCAACGTCCTGACTTTC.

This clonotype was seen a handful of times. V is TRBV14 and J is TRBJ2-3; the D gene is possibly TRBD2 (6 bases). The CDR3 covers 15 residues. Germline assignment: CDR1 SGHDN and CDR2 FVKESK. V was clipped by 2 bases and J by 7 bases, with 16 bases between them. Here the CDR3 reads CASSQSMGRTNTQYF. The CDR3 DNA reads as TGTGCCAGCAGCCAATCGATGGGGAGGACTAATACGCAGTATTTT.

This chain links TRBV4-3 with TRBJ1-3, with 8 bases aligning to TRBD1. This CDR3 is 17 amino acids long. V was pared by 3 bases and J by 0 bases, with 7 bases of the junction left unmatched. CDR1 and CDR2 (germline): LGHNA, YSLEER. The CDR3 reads CASSQLRQGTSGNTIYF. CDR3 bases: TGCGCCAGCAGCCAGCTCCGACAGGGGACCTCTGGAAACACCATATATTTT.

DNA for the CDR3: TGTGCCAGCACTACGACGGCGGGGCGGCTAAGCAATCAGCCCCAGCATTTT. This gives the protein CASTTTAGRLSNQPQHF. V gene TRBV28 combines with J gene TRBJ1-5; a possible D gene is TRBD1 (5 bases). V lost 7 bases, J lost 1 base, and 20 bases lay in between. Germline-derived CDR1 and CDR2 are MDHEN and SYDVKM. The CDR3 consists of 17 residues.

The CDR3: CASSPRLGINEQYF. CDR3 nucleotide sequence: TGTGCCAGCAGCCCCCGACTAGGAATAAACGAGCAGTACTTC. The chain carries TRBV7-2 and TRBJ2-7; a weak D match, TRBD2 (6 bases). The CDR3 length is 14 residues. V lost 5 bases and J 5 bases, leaving 16 bases between the germline ends. From germline, CDR1 is SGHTA and CDR2 FQGNSA.

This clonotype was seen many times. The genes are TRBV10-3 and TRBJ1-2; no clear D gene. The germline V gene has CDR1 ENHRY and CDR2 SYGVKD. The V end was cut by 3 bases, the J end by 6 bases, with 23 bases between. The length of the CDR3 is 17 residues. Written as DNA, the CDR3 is TGTGCCATCAGTGACTCGACCAAATCTCCTACCCTGGATGGCTACACCTTC. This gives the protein CAISDSTKSPTLDGYTF.

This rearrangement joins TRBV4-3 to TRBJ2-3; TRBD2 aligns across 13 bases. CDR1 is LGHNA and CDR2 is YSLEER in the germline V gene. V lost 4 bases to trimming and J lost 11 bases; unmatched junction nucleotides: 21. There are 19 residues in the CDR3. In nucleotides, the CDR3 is TGCGCCAGCAGCCGCAACGGAGGACTAGCGGGGGTGGGCCATGGTAGGCAGTATTTT. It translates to CASSRNGGLAGVGHGRQYF.

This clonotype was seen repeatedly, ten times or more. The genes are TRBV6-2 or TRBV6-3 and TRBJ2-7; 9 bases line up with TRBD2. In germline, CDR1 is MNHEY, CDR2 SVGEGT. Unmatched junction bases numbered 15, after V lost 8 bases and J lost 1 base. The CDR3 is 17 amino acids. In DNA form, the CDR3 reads TGTGCCAGCCGACCTCTAATAGCGGGAGTAGTTTCCTACGAGCAGTACTTC. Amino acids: CASRPLIAGVVSYEQYF.

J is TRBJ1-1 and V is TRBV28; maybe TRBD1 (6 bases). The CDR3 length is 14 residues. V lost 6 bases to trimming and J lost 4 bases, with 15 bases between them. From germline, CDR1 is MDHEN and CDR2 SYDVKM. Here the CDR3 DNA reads TGTGCCAGCAGCATCCCTGAGGGGGGCACTGAAGCTTTCTTT. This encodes CASSIPEGGTEAFF. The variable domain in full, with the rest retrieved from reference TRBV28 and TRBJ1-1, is DVKVTQSSRYLVKRTGEKVFLECVQDMDHENMFWYRQDPGLGLRLIYFSYDVKMKEKGDIPEGYSVSREKKERFSLILESASTNQTSMYLCASSIPEGGTEAFFGQGTRLTVV.

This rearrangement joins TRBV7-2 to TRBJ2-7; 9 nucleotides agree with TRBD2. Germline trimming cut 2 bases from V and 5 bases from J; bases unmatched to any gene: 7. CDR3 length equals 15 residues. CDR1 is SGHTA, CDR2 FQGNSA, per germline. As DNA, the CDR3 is TGTGCCAGCAGCTTATCCCGGACTAGCGATAACGAGCAGTACTTC. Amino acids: CASSLSRTSDNEQYF.